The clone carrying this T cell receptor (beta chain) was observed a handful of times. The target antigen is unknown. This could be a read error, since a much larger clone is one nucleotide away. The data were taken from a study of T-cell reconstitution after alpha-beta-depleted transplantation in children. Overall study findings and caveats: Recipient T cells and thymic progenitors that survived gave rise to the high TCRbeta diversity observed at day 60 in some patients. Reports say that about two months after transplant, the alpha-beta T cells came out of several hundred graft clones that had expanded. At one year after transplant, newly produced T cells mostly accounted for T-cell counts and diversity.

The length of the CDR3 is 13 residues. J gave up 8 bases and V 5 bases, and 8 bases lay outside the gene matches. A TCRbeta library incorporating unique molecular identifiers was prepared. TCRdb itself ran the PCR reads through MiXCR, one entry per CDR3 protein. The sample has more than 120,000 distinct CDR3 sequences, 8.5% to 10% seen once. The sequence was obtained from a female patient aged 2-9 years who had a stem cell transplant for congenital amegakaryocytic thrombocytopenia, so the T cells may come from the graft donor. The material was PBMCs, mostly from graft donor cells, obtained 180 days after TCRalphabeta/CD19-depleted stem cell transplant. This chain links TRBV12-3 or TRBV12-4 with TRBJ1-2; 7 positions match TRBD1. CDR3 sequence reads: CASSNARQGGYTF. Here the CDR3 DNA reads TGTGCCAGCAGTAATGCCCGACAGGGCGGCTACACCTTC.